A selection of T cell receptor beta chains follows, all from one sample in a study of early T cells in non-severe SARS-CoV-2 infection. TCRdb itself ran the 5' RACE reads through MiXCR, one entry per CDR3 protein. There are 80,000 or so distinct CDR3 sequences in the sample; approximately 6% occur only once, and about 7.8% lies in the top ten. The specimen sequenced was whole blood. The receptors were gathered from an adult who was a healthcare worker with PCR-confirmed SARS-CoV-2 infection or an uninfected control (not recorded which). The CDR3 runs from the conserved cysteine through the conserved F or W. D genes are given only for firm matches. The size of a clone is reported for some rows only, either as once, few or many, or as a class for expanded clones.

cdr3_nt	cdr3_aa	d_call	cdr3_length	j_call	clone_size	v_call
TGCAGCGTTGAAGGCGGGGGGCCTAATTCACCCCTCCACTTT	CSVEGGGPNSPLHF	.	14	TRBJ1-6	many	TRBV29-1
TGTGCCAGCAGTGGGAAGGGAGGCTACAATGAGCAGTTCTTC	CASSGKGGYNEQFF	.	14	TRBJ2-1	.	TRBV27
TGTGCCAGCAGTTTCGGTAAAAATGAGCAGTTCTTC	CASSFGKNEQFF	.	12	TRBJ2-1	.	TRBV12-3/TRBV12-4
TGCAGTGCCCCGACTAGCGGGAGTTGGCAAGAGACCCAGTACTTC	CSAPTSGSWQETQYF	TRBD2	15	TRBJ2-5	many	TRBV20-1
TGTGCCAGCAGCCGACAGGTAAACTCCCACGAGCAGTACTTC	CASSRQVNSHEQYF	.	14	TRBJ2-7	many	TRBV28
TGTGCCAGCAGTGCCAACGACAGGGGGGAAAACAATGAGCAGTTCTTC	CASSANDRGENNEQFF	TRBD1	16	TRBJ2-1	.	TRBV28
TGTGCCAGCTTCGGTGGAGGTTCTGCAGATACGCAGTATTTT	CASFGGGSADTQYF	.	14	TRBJ2-3	many	TRBV7-2
TGTGCCAGCAGCGTAGGTAGCGGGATGGTTAATGAGCAGTTCTTC	CASSVGSGMVNEQFF	TRBD2	15	TRBJ2-1	many	TRBV9
TGTGCCAGCAGTTTACGGGACATTTTCTCCTACGAGCAGTACTTC	CASSLRDIFSYEQYF	.	15	TRBJ2-7	many	TRBV12-3/TRBV12-4
TGTGCCAGCAGAGACAGGGAGGGCAATCAGCCCCAGCATTTT	CASRDREGNQPQHF	TRBD1	14	TRBJ1-5	few	TRBV12-3/TRBV12-4
TGTGCCAGTAGTATACAAGGGTTTTTGGCTTTCTTT	CASSIQGFLAFF	.	12	TRBJ1-1	.	TRBV19
TGTGCCAGCAGTTTTCGCGGAGAAAGATATGGCTACACCTTC	CASSFRGERYGYTF	.	14	TRBJ1-2	many	TRBV12-3/TRBV12-4
TGCGCCAGCAGCTTTACGGGGACTAGCACAGATACGCAGTATTTT	CASSFTGTSTDTQYF	.	15	TRBJ2-3	.	TRBV5-1
TGTGCCAGCAGCCCCTTCCGGGACTTCTACGAGCAGTACTTC	CASSPFRDFYEQYF	.	14	TRBJ2-7	many	TRBV11-2
TGTGCCAGCAGCGTAGGGGGACTAGCACGGGAGCAGTTCTTC	CASSVGGLAREQFF	TRBD2	14	TRBJ2-1	many	TRBV9
TGTGCCAGCAGCCTAAAGGGACAGGGGGCGGAAGGAAAACTGTTTTTT	CASSLKGQGAEGKLFF	TRBD1	16	TRBJ1-4	many	TRBV3-1
TGTGCCAGCTCACCACGGCAGGGGAACAATCAGCCCCAGCATTTT	CASSPRQGNNQPQHF	.	15	TRBJ1-5	.	TRBV18
TGTGCCAGCAGCTATCAGGGGAAACAAGAGACCCAGTACTTC	CASSYQGKQETQYF	.	14	TRBJ2-5	few	TRBV28
TGTGCCAGCAGCTACCGGGACAGGCACACAGATACGCAGTATTTT	CASSYRDRHTDTQYF	TRBD1	15	TRBJ2-3	.	TRBV7-8
TGTGCCAGCAAGGGGGACAGGGGCTACGAGCAGTACTTC	CASKGDRGYEQYF	TRBD1	13	TRBJ2-7	few	TRBV6-1
TGCAGCGTCACCGGGACTAGCGGATACAATGAGCAGTTCTTC	CSVTGTSGYNEQFF	TRBD2	14	TRBJ2-1	many	TRBV29-1
TGTGCCAGCAGCTTAATAGGCTACAATGAGCAGTTCTTC	CASSLIGYNEQFF	.	13	TRBJ2-1	many	TRBV7-2
TGTGCCAGTAGTTCCAGGACGGGGAAGGGGAAACAGCCCCAGCATTTT	CASSSRTGKGKQPQHF	.	16	TRBJ1-5	many	TRBV19
TGTGCCAGCAGCTCGGGACTAGTTAACGAGCAGTACTTC	CASSSGLVNEQYF	TRBD2	13	TRBJ2-7	.	TRBV7-2
TGTGCCAGCAGTCCAGGGACTACCTACGAGCAGTACTTC	CASSPGTTYEQYF	TRBD2	13	TRBJ2-7	.	TRBV11-2
TGTGCCAGCAAGGGACAGATTAATCAGCCCCAGCATTTT	CASKGQINQPQHF	TRBD1	13	TRBJ1-5	many	TRBV12-3/TRBV12-4
TGTGCCAGCAGTGAAGGAGTAGGCTATGGCTACACCTTC	CASSEGVGYGYTF	.	13	TRBJ1-2	many	TRBV2
TGTGCCAGCAGCTTAGGGGACTTGAACACCGGGGAGCTGTTTTTT	CASSLGDLNTGELFF	.	15	TRBJ2-2	many	TRBV7-2
TGTGCCAGCAGTTCCCGGACAGGGCTGATGGATGAGCAGTTCTTC	CASSSRTGLMDEQFF	TRBD1	15	TRBJ2-1	few	TRBV6-5
TGTGCCAGCAGCTGGTCCTACGAGCAGTACTTC	CASSWSYEQYF	.	11	TRBJ2-7	many	TRBV11-2
TGTGCCAGCAGTTTTAAAGGGAACTATGGCTACACCTTC	CASSFKGNYGYTF	.	13	TRBJ1-2	.	TRBV27
TGTGCCAGCGCAGGAGGAAACTATGGCTACACCTTC	CASAGGNYGYTF	.	12	TRBJ1-2	.	TRBV5-6
TGTGCCAGCAGTCGTGACAGGACTACTTACAATGAGCAGTTCTTC	CASSRDRTTYNEQFF	.	15	TRBJ2-1	.	TRBV12-3/TRBV12-4
TGTGCCAGCAGCCCCGGACTAGCGGGAGGACGCACAGATACGCAGTATTTT	CASSPGLAGGRTDTQYF	TRBD2	17	TRBJ2-3	.	TRBV7-9
TGTGCCACCAGCAGGCTAGCGGGCTACAATGAGCAGTTCTTC	CATSRLAGYNEQFF	TRBD2	14	TRBJ2-1	few	TRBV15
TGCGCCAGCAGCCTAGAGGGCAGGGAAGGCTACACCTTC	CASSLEGREGYTF	.	13	TRBJ1-2	.	TRBV4-3
TGTGCCAGCAGTTTTGCTGTTGGTGGCGGCTATGGCTACACCTTC	CASSFAVGGGYGYTF	.	15	TRBJ1-2	.	TRBV28
TGTGCCAGCAGCCATTCAACAGAATCCGGGACAGGCCTCTATGGCTACACCTTC	CASSHSTESGTGLYGYTF	TRBD1	18	TRBJ1-2	many	TRBV7-2
TGTGCCAGCAGGGCCAGCAGGGAAGCTTTCTTT	CASRASREAFF	.	11	TRBJ1-1	many	TRBV12-3/TRBV12-4
TGTGCCAGCCGACCGGGACAGGGATACGCAGATACGCAGTATTTT	CASRPGQGYADTQYF	TRBD1	15	TRBJ2-3	few	TRBV6-2/TRBV6-3
TGTGCCAGCAGACCCAGACAGGGATGGACTGAAGCTTTCTTT	CASRPRQGWTEAFF	TRBD1	14	TRBJ1-1	many	TRBV6-5
TGCAGTGCTAGAGGGACAGCTAACTATGGCTACACCTTC	CSARGTANYGYTF	.	13	TRBJ1-2	many	TRBV20-1
TGTGCCAGTAGTATTGGAGGGCTCCGCTACCAAGAGACCCAGTACTTC	CASSIGGLRYQETQYF	.	16	TRBJ2-5	medium-sized	TRBV19
TGTGCCAGCAGTTTAGTCTCTGCCTACGAGCAGTACTTC	CASSLVSAYEQYF	.	13	TRBJ2-7	.	TRBV28
TGTGCCAGCAGTTCGGGACAGAATCATTCACCCCTCCACTTT	CASSSGQNHSPLHF	TRBD1	14	TRBJ1-6	.	TRBV11-2
TGCGCCAGCAGCCTTCTGGGGGGTTGGAACGAGCAGTACTTC	CASSLLGGWNEQYF	.	14	TRBJ2-7	many	TRBV4-3
TGTGCCAGCAGCCAAGATGTTTCTGTACCGGCCTATGGCTACACCTTC	CASSQDVSVPAYGYTF	.	16	TRBJ1-2	many	TRBV3-1
TGTGCCAGCTCACAGAATGAAAAACTGTTTTTT	CASSQNEKLFF	.	11	TRBJ1-4	many	TRBV18
TGTGCCAGCCGTCTCGAGGGTATGAACACTGAAGCTTTCTTT	CASRLEGMNTEAFF	.	14	TRBJ1-1	few	TRBV6-1
TGTGCCAGCAGCGTAGGGTTAGGGTTGGATCAGCCCCAGCATTTT	CASSVGLGLDQPQHF	.	15	TRBJ1-5	many	TRBV9
TGTGCCAGCAGCAAACGGGACAGGGCTGATACGCAGTATTTT	CASSKRDRADTQYF	TRBD1	14	TRBJ2-3	many	TRBV11-2
TGTGCCAGCAGCCTAACGACAGCGAACACTGAAGCTTTCTTT	CASSLTTANTEAFF	.	14	TRBJ1-1	few	TRBV7-9
TGTGCCAGCTCACCACGCTCCACAGGAACCCTTGAAGCTTTCTTT	CASSPRSTGTLEAFF	.	15	TRBJ1-1	many	TRBV18
TGTGCCAGTAGTACCCTCGGGACAGGCCATAGCAATCAGCCCCAGCATTTT	CASSTLGTGHSNQPQHF	TRBD1	17	TRBJ1-5	few	TRBV19
TGTGCCAGCAGCTTGGACCCCTTGAGTCTCAGCTCCTACAATGAGCAGTTCTTC	CASSLDPLSLSSYNEQFF	.	18	TRBJ2-1	.	TRBV5-8
TGTGCCAGCAGCCACGCGTCAGCGTTCTCTGAGCAGTTCTTC	CASSHASAFSEQFF	.	14	TRBJ2-1	many	TRBV14
TGTGCCAGCAGTAAACTAGCGGGCCCCACAGATACGCAGTATTTT	CASSKLAGPTDTQYF	TRBD2	15	TRBJ2-3	.	TRBV6-2/TRBV6-3